Presented here are 9 T cell receptor beta chains from one specimen sequenced in a study of blood T cell repertoires in COVID-19. Produced via immunoSEQ multiplex PCR; TCRdb's table is partial and in-frame only. Here the sample spans 93,000 or so clones, approximately 90% being singletons. Sample: peripheral blood. These receptors all come from a woman of 80 years or more in a cohort sampled during active COVID-19.

V and J are TRBV24-1 and TRBJ2-3; tentatively, D is TRBD2 (6 bases). Germline V gene data show CDR1 as KGHDR and CDR2 as SFDVKD. The CDR3 covers 15 residues. The V and J ends lost 3 bases and 5 bases respectively, with 14 bases between them. In DNA form, the CDR3 reads TGTGCCACCAGTGATGCGGGACCCCGGGGAGATACGCAGTATTTT. This translates into CATSDAGPRGDTQYF.

The rearrangement joins TRBV14 to TRBJ2-7, with D possibly TRBD1 on 8 matching bases. The germline V gene encodes CDR1 SGHDN and CDR2 FVKESK. With 7 bases removed from V and 5 bases from J, the gap between germline ends came to 24 bases. The CDR3 is made up of 16 amino acids. CDR3 in DNA: TGTGCCAGCACATACAGGGGGGGCGGAAAAGGCCACGAGCAGTACTTC. Translating gives CASTYRGGGKGHEQYF. The complete variable domain, with remaining parts taken from reference TRBV14 and TRBJ2-7, reads EAGVTQFPSHSVIEKGQTVTLRCDPISGHDNLYWYRRVMGKEIKFLLHFVKESKQDESGMPNNRFLAERTGGTYSTLKVQPAELEDSGVYFCASTYRGGGKGHEQYFGPGTRLTVT.

The J gene is TRBJ1-2, the V gene TRBV3-1 (or the pseudogene TRBV3-2); D gene unclear. Germline CDR1 LGHDT, CDR2 YNNKEL (reference sequence). The CDR3 has 13 amino acids. V lost 3 bases, J lost 5 bases, and 10 bases lay in between. CDR3 nucleotides: TGTGCCAGCAGCCAGCCAGAAAATTATGGCTACACCTTC. It translates to CASSQPENYGYTF.

The chain is built from TRBV9 and TRBJ1-2, with D possibly TRBD1 on 6 matching bases. V lost 4 bases and J lost 8, with 18 bases in between. Germline V CDR1 and CDR2: SGDLS, YYNGEE. The CDR3 is 14 amino acids. This CDR3 is CASSTGTPGFGYTF. DNA for the CDR3: TGTGCCAGCAGCACCGGGACACCGGGTTTCGGCTACACCTTC.

The chain uses TRBV10-2 and TRBJ2-1; 14 bases fit TRBD2. The ends lost 5 bases at V and 2 bases at J; junction bases unmatched: 5. This CDR3 has 17 residues. Germline V gene data show CDR1 as WSHSY and CDR2 as SAAADI. The CDR3 region is CASSQGLAGVTYNEQFF. CDR3 DNA: TGCGCCAGCAGTCAGGGACTAGCGGGAGTTACCTACAATGAGCAGTTCTTC.

This sequence joins TRBV3-1 (or the pseudogene TRBV3-2) and TRBJ2-5; no reliable D call. The germline V gene encodes CDR1 LGHDT and CDR2 YNNKEL (reference sequence). This CDR3 has 11 residues. V gave up 6 bases and J gave up 2 bases, with 4 bases separating them. The CDR3 nucleotides are TGTGCCAGCAGTAGACAAGAGACCCAGTACTTC. Translated: CASSRQETQYF.

The chain couples TRBV5-1 to TRBJ2-3, with 9 bases fitting TRBD2. J was trimmed by 3 bases and V by 0 bases; bases with no gene match: 5. The germline V gene encodes CDR1 SGHRS and CDR2 YFSETQ. CDR3 length equals 16 residues. CDR3 DNA sequence: TGCGCCAGCAGCTTGGGTAGCGGGGGCTCGACAGATACGCAGTATTTT. Its translation: CASSLGSGGSTDTQYF. Filled out from reference TRBV5-1 and TRBJ2-3, the complete variable domain reads KAGVTQTPRYLIKTRGQQVTLSCSPISGHRSVSWYQQTPGQGLQFLFEYFSETQRNKGNFPGRFSGRQFSNSRSEMNVSTLELGDSALYLCASSLGSGGSTDTQYFGPGTRLTVL.

The V call is TRBV13, the J call TRBJ1-4; TRBD1 is a possible D gene (5 bases). The V gene lost 4 bases and the J gene lost 0 bases, with 12 bases spanning the gap. The CDR3 is 16 residues long. Germline V gene lookup returns CDR1 PRHDT and CDR2 FYEKMQ (reference sequence). The CDR3 nucleotides are TGTGCCAGCAGCTCCAGGGTTTTTGCAACTAATGAAAAACTGTTTTTT. Translating it yields CASSSRVFATNEKLFF.

The genes are TRBV5-1 and TRBJ2-4; 10 positions match TRBD1. CDR1 is SGHRS and CDR2 is YFSETQ in the germline V gene. This CDR3 is 20 amino acids long. Unmatched junction bases numbered 21, after V lost 6 bases and J lost 3 bases. CDR3 bases: TGCGCCAGCAAGATAATCGGGACAGGGGCGTTTTGGTGTGGCAAAAACATTCAGTACTTC. Protein product: CASKIIGTGAFWCGKNIQYF.